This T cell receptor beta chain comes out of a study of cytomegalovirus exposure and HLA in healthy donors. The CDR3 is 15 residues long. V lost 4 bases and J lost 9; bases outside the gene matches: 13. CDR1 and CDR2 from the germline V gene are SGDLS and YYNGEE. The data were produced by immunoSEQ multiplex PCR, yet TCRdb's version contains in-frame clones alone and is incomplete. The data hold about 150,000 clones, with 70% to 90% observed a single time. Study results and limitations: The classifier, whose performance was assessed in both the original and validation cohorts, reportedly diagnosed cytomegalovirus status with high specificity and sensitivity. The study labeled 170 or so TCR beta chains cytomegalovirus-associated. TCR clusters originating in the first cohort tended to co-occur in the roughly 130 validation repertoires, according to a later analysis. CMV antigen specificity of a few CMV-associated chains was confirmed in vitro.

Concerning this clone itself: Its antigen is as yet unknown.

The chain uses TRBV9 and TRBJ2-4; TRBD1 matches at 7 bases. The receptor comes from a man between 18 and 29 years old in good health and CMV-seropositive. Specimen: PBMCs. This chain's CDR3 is CASSFEQGPYGIQYF. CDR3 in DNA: TGTGCCAGCAGCTTCGAACAGGGGCCATACGGCATTCAGTACTTC.